This TCR beta chain was identified in a study of T cell clones after liver transplantation. Study background: In this trial, immunosuppression withdrawal was attempted within 2 years of liver transplant. TCRbeta sequencing after a pre-transplant mixed lymphocyte reaction identified graft-donor-reactive clones, later tracked in post-transplant blood.

Profiled with immunoSEQ multiplex PCR; TCRdb holds only in-frame clones, not every one. The data show about 53,000 clones, with 65% to 85% seen just once and 8% to 9.5% held by the top ten. Regarding this clone: Its matching antigen is unknown.

General study results and limits: Circulating graft-donor-reactive CD4 TCRbeta sequences fell significantly post-transplant in most of the 8 subjects. These preliminary findings come from unstandardized post-transplant sampling times.

The material sequenced was CD4+ T cells from blood, taken before liver transplant. This clonotype was sampled from a human donor who received a liver transplant.

Here the CDR3 reads CASSVGDRGSGYTF. The DNA for the CDR3 is TGTGCCAGCAGCGTAGGAGACAGGGGTTCTGGCTACACCTTC. The chain links TRBV9 to TRBJ1-2; 8 bases match TRBD1. Germline trimming cut 0 bases from V and 7 bases from J; bases unmatched to any gene: 5. The CDR3 length is 14 residues. Germline lookup yields CDR1 SGDLS and CDR2 YYNGEE.